This TCR beta chain was sequenced during a study of molecular identifiers for immune sequencing clone quantification. Of note for this clonotype: The antigen is not known.

CD8+CD4-CCR7+CD45RA+ cells were sorted as naive CD8 T cells. Germline assignment: CDR1 MDHEN and CDR2 SYDVKM. This CDR3 spans 15 amino acids. The V gene end was trimmed by 5 bases and the J gene end by 12 bases; junction bases not matched to a gene: 10. Broader study findings: Clones with over 20 RNA copies captured over 99% of effector molecules but under 1% of naive ones. Barcode sharing among identical TCR molecules could make large clones appear smaller.

Listed TCR primers and previously described methods were used for bulk TCR libraries. MiXCR, applied by TCRdb to the PCR reads, yields one record per CDR3 protein. The table has tens of thousands of distinct CDR3 sequences, about a third seen once. This chain uses TRBV28 with TRBJ2-1, with 13 bases aligning to TRBD2. The specimen sequenced was naive CD8+ T cells from blood, with Jurkat cell RNA spiked in. The subset is: FACS-sorted CD8+CD4-CCR7+CD45RA+ naive T cells. The sequence was collected from a human donor in good health. Some libraries in this study had Jurkat cell RNA spiked in. CDR3: CASSTRTSGSYGQFF. CDR3 DNA sequence: TGTGCCAGCAGTACCAGGACTAGCGGGAGCTATGGGCAGTTCTTC.